The subject of this entry is one TCR beta chain. Its antigen is not identified. Combining a sample-barcoded 5' primer with a J-beta primer mix, a second PCR ran for about 7 to 11 cycles. Unique molecular identifiers of 12 random nucleotides labeled each cDNA. TCRdb processed the 5' RACE reads anew with MiXCR; each CDR3 protein has one entry. The sample records about 1,600,000 distinct CDR3 sequences, approximately 38% being singletons. This entry belongs to a study of blood T cells in healthy people across ages. Study results and limitations: Higher diversity and more naive CD4+ cells were features of long-lived donors, compared to aged donors. Possibly confounding the expanded clonotype changes was the fact that donor CMV status was unknown.

The sample comprised blood. The TCR comes from a woman aged 18-29 years in good health.

Here the CDR3 reads CSASVPGQSYEQYF. The DNA for the CDR3 is TGCAGTGCTAGCGTCCCGGGACAGTCCTACGAGCAGTACTTC. The chain has TRBV20-1 and TRBJ2-7; TRBD1 aligns across 7 bases. The germline CDR1 and CDR2 sequences are DFQATT and SNEGSKA (reference sequence). V was clipped by 3 bases and J by 1 base; unmatched bases: 6. CDR3 length: 14 residues.